These 3 T cell receptor beta chains originate from one sample sequenced in a study of T cell repertoires in cytomegalovirus infection. Via MiXCR, TCRdb re-called the reads, giving one row per CDR3 protein. The table records about 920,000 distinct CDR3 sequences, approximately 30% of them present only once. These TCRs are of unknown antigen specificity. The source was cultured CD8+ T cells from PBMCs, collected from culture after CMV antigen stimulation. The receptors originated from a human donor in good health (CMV status not recorded). Some clones in this sample may be carry-over from other donors' samples.

This clonotype occurred a few times. The chain is built from TRBV27 and TRBJ2-3; no clear D gene. With 6 bases removed from V and 0 bases from J, the gap between germline ends came to 16 bases. Germline V gives CDR1 MNHEY, CDR2 SMNVEV (reference sequence). The CDR3 contains 16 residues. For the CDR3, the DNA is TGTGCCAGCAGCCTTGGCCAACCCCCTAGCACAGATACGCAGTATTTT. Its protein is CASSLGQPPSTDTQYF.

This clonotype was detected only a few times. The genes are TRBV4-1 and TRBJ2-7, with 7 bases identical to TRBD1. V lost 3 bases to trimming and J lost 0 bases; unmatched junction nucleotides: 8. This CDR3 region has 16 residues. Germline lookup yields CDR1 MGHRA and CDR2 YSYEKL. This CDR3 is CASSQEDRIFSYEQYF. CDR3 DNA: TGCGCCAGCAGCCAGGAGGACAGGATATTCTCCTACGAGCAGTACTTC.

The chain has TRBV10-3 and TRBJ2-6; maybe TRBD1 (6 bases). The germline V gene encodes CDR1 ENHRY and CDR2 SYGVKD. The CDR3 spans 21 residues. V was clipped by 0 bases and J by 0 bases, with 21 bases between them. The chain's CDR3 is CAISESILGRDTTSGANVLTF. CDR3 sequence (DNA): TGTGCCATCAGTGAGTCGATCCTGGGCCGGGACACTACCTCTGGGGCCAACGTCCTGACTTTC.